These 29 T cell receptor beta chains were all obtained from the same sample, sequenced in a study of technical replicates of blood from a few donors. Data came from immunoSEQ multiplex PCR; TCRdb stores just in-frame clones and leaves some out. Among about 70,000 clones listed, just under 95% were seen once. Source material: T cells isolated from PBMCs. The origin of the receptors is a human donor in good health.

CDR3 protein: CASSLSTLNTGELFF. The CDR3 region has the DNA TGTGCCAGCAGTTTATCTACACTAAACACCGGGGAGCTGTTTTTT. The chain employs TRBV27 and TRBJ2-2, with D unclear. This CDR3 region has 15 residues. The V and J ends lost 0 bases and 2 bases respectively, with 7 bases between them. Germline V gene data show CDR1 as MNHEY and CDR2 as SMNVEV (reference sequence).

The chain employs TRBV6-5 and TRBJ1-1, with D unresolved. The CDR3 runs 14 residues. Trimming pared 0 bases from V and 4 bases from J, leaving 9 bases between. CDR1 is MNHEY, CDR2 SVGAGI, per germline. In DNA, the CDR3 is TGTGCCAGCAGTTACTCGCGGGGTGCCACTGAAGCTTTCTTT. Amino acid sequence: CASSYSRGATEAFF.

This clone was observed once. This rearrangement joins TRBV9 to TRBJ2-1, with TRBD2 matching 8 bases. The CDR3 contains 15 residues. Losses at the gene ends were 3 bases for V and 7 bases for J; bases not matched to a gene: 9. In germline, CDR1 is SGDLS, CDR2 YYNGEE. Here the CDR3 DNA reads TGTGCCAGCAGCGACCGCGGGACTAGGGGTAATGAGCAGTTCTTC. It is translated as CASSDRGTRGNEQFF.

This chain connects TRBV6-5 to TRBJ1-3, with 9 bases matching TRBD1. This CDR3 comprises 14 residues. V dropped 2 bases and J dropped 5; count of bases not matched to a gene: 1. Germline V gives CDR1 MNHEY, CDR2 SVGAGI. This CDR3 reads CASSYGQGRNTIYF. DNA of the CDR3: TGTGCCAGCAGTTACGGACAGGGGAGAAACACCATATATTTT.

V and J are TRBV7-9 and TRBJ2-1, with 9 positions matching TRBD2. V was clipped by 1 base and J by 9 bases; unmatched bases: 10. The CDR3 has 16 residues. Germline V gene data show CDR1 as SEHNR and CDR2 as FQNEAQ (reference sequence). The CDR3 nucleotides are TGTGCCAGCAGCTTAGACAAGCGGGAGGTCTGGATTGAGCAGTTCTTC. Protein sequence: CASSLDKREVWIEQFF.

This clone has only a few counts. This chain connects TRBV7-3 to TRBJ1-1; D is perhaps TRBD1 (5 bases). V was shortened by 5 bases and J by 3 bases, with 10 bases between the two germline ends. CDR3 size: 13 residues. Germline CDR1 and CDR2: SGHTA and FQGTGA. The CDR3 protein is CASSTTGDTEAFF. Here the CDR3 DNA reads TGTGCCAGCAGCACAACGGGGGACACTGAAGCTTTCTTT.

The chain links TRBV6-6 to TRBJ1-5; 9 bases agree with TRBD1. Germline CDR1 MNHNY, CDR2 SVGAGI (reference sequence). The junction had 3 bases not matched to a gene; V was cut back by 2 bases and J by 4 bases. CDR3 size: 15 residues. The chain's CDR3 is CASSYRDRENQPQHF. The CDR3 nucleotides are TGTGCCAGCAGTTACCGGGACAGGGAGAATCAGCCCCAGCATTTT.

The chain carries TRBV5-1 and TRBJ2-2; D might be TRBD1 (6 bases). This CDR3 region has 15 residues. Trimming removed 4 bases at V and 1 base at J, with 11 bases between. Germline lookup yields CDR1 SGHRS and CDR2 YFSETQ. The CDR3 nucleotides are TGCGCCAGCAGCAGAGGACAGCTGAACACCGGGGAGCTGTTTTTT. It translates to CASSRGQLNTGELFF.

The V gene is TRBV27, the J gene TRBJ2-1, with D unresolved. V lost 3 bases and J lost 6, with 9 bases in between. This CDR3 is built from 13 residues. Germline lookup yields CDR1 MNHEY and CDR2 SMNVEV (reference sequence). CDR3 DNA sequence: TGTGCCAGCAGTTTTACGCCTAGCAATGAGCAGTTCTTC. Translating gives CASSFTPSNEQFF.

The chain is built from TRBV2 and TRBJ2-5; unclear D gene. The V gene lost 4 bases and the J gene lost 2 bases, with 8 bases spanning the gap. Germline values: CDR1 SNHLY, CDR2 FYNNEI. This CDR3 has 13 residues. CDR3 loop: CASSGGQQETQYF. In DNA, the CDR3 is TGTGCCAGCAGTGGAGGTCAGCAAGAGACCCAGTACTTC.

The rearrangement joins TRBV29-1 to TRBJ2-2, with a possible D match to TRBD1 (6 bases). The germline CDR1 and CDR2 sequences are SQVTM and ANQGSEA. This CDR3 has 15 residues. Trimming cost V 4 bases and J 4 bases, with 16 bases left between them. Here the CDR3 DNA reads TGCAGCGTTGTAGGTTTGATGGGGGCCACCGGGGAGCTGTTTTTT. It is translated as CSVVGLMGATGELFF.

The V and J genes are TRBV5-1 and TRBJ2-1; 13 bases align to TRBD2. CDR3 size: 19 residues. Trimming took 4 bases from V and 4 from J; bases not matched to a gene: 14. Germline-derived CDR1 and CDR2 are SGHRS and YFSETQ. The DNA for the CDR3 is TGCGCCAGCAGCACGACCAGGACTAGCGGGAGTTTCATTTACAATGAGCAGTTCTTC. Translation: CASSTTRTSGSFIYNEQFF.

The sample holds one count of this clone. In DNA form, the CDR3 reads TGTGCCTGGACCGTAACCCCGGGAATATACACCGGGGAGCTGTTTTTT. Amino acid sequence: CAWTVTPGIYTGELFF. The gene calls are TRBV30 and TRBJ2-2; possible D gene TRBD2, 5 bases. Germline V lookup: CDR1 GTSNPN, CDR2 SVGIG (reference sequence). Trimming removed 4 bases from V and 3 bases from J, with 18 bases in between. This CDR3 is built from 16 residues.

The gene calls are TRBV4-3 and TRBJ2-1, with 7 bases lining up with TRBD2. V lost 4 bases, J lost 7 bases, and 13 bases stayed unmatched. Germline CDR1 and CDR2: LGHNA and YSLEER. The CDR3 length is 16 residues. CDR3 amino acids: CASSRSPVGLGNEQFF. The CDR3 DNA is TGCGCCAGCAGCCGCAGCCCTGTCGGACTAGGAAATGAGCAGTTCTTC.

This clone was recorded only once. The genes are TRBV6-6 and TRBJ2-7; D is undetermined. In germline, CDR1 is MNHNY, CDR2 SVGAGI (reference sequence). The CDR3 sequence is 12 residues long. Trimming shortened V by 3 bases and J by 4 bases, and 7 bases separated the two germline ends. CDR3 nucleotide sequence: TGTGCCAGCAGTTATGAGGAATACGAGCAGTACTTC. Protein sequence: CASSYEEYEQYF.

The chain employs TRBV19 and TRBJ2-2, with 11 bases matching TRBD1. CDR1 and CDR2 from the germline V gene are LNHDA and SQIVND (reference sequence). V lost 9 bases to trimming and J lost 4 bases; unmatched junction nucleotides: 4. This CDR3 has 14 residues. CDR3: CASIGTGGTGELFF. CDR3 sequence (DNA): TGTGCCAGCATCGGGACAGGGGGCACCGGGGAGCTGTTTTTT.

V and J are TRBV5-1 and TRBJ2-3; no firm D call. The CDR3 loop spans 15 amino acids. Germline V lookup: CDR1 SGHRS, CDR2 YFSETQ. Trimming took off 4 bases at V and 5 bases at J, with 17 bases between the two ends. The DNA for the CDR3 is TGCGCCAGCAGCCCACAGACCGCAGGTGGAGATACGCAGTATTTT. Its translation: CASSPQTAGGDTQYF.

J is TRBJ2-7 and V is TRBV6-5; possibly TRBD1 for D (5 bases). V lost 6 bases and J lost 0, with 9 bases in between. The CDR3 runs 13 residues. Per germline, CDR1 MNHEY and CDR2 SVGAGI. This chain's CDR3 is CASSQGSSYEQYF. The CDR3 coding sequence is TGTGCCAGCAGCCAGGGTAGCTCCTACGAGCAGTACTTC.

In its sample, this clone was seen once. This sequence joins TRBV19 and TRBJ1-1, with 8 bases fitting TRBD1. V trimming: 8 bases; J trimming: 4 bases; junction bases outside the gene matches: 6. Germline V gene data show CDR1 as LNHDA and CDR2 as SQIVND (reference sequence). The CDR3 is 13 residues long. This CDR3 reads CASFGQGGTEAFF. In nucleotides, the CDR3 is TGTGCCAGTTTCGGACAGGGCGGCACTGAAGCTTTCTTT.

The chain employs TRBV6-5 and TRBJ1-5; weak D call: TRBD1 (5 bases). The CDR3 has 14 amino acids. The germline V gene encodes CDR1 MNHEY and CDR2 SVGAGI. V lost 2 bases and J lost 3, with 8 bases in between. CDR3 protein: CASSYRGNNQPQHF. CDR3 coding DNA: TGTGCCAGCAGTTACCGGGGGAACAATCAGCCCCAGCATTTT.

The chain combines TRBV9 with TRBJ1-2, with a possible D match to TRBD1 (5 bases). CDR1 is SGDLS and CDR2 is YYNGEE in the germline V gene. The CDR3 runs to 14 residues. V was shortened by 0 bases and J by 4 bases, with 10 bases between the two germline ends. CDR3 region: CASSVGGEVYGYTF. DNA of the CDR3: TGTGCCAGCAGCGTAGGGGGGGAGGTCTATGGCTACACCTTC.

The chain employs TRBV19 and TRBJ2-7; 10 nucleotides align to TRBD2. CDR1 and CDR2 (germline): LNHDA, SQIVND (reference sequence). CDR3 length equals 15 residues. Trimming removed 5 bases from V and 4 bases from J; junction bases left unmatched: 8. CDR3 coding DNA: TGTGCCAGTAGTTTCGTAGCGGGAGGTGAATACGAGCAGTACTTC. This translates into CASSFVAGGEYEQYF.

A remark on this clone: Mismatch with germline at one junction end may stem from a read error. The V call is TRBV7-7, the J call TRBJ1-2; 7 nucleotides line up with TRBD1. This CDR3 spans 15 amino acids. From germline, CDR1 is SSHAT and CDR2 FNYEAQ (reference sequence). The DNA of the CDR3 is TGTGCTAGCAGCCCAATCACAGGGGTTAACTATGGCTACACCTTC. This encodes CASSPITGVNYGYTF.

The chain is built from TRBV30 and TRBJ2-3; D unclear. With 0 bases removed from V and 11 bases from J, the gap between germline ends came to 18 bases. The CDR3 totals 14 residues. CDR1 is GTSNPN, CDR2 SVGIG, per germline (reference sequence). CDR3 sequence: CAWSVIKSAEWQYF. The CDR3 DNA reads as TGTGCCTGGAGTGTAATCAAATCGGCGGAATGGCAGTATTTT.

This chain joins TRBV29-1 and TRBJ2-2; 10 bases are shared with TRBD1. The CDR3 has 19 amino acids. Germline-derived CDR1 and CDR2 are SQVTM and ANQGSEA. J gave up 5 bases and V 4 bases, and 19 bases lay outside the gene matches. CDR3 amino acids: CSVGLTPGQGTSWTGELFF. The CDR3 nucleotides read TGCAGCGTTGGCCTCACACCGGGACAGGGGACTAGTTGGACCGGGGAGCTGTTTTTT.

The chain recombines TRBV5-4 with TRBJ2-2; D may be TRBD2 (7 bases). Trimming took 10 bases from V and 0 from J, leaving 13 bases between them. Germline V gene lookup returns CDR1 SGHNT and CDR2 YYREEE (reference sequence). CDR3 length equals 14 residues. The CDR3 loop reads CAYERDTNTGELFF. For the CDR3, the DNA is TGTGCCTACGAGCGGGACACGAACACCGGGGAGCTGTTTTTT.

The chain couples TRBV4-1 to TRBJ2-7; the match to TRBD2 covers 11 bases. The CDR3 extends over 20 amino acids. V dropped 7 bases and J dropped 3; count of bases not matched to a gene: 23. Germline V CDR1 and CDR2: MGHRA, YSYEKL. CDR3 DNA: TGCGCCAGCATCTTCCCAAATCAGACTAGCGGGAATTCGTCCGACTACGAGCAGTACTTC. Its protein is CASIFPNQTSGNSSDYEQYF.

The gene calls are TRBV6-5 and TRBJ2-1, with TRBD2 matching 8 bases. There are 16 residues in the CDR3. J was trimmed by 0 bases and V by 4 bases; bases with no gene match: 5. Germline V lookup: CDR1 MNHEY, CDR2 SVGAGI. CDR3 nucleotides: TGTGCCAGCAGTTCCGACAGCGGGAGCTCCTACAATGAGCAGTTCTTC. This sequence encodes CASSSDSGSSYNEQFF.

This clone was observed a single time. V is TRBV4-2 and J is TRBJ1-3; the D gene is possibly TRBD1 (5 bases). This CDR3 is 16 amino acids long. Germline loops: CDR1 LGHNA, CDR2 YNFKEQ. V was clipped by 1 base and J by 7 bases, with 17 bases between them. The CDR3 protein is CASSQATGVGGNTIYF. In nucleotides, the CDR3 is TGTGCCAGCAGCCAAGCCACGGGGGTAGGTGGGAACACCATATATTTT.